This T cell receptor (beta chain) originates from a study of beta chain features in type 1 diabetes. About the study: Over all samples combined, fewer than 130,000,000 sorted cells were examined.

The isolated RNA, all of it, was reverse transcribed, so expressed TCRB transcripts were what got sequenced. TCRdb's table, derived via immunoSEQ multiplex PCR, lists solely in-frame clones and lacks some. Counted here are 300,000 to 400,000 clones, about 13% occurring once; the ten biggest clones make up roughly 0.015%. Turning to this clone: The antigen remains undetermined.

The study, taken as a whole, reports: TCRB CDR3s from Type 1 diabetes patients were moderately but significantly shorter in all four CD4+ subsets.

V lost 6 bases and J 1 base, leaving 15 bases between the germline ends. CDR3 length: 15 amino acids. Germline V gene data show CDR1 as MGHDK and CDR2 as SYGVNS. The sequenced material came from naive CD4+ T cells from blood. This sequence was found in a woman between 18 and 29 years old with type 1 diabetes. The V gene is TRBV25-1, the J gene TRBJ2-5, with D possibly being TRBD2 (6 bases). The CDR3 protein is CASSKPGLGQETQYF. In DNA form, the CDR3 reads TGTGCCAGCAGCAAACCGGGACTGGGCCAAGAGACCCAGTACTTC.